This T cell receptor (beta chain) was retrieved from a study of T cells in Graves' hyperthyroidism and ophthalmopathy. The source of the PBMCs was 9.5 to 10 ml of fresh peripheral blood. Study results and caveats: Most thyroid clonotypes expanded above 0.001 were also detected in blood.

This clonotype showed up many times. As yet, its antigen is unknown. Authors of the study amplified TCR beta CDR3 regions from RNA transcripts. First-round RT-PCR with HTBI primers amplified the TCR CDR3 region. One entry per CDR3 protein, called by TCRdb with MiXCR from the multiplex PCR reads. The sample consists of 240,000 or so distinct CDR3 sequences, 16% of them appearing once. Germline CDR1 reads MNHNS; CDR2 reads SASEGT. CDR3 length equals 13 residues. Trimming left V 0 bases short and J 3 bases short, with 6 bases between. The chain employs TRBV6-1 and TRBJ2-7; D ambiguous. Specimen: blood. The receptor comes from a woman aged 18-30 years with Graves' ophthalmopathy. CDR3 in DNA: TGTGCCAGCAGTGAAGCAGTCAGCTACGAGCAGTACTTC. Amino acids: CASSEAVSYEQYF.